Listed here are 11 T cell receptor beta chains from one sample, sequenced in a study of regulatory T cells in long-lasting Graves disease. Regarding time point: newly diagnosed GD, antithyroid drugs for less than 3 months. PBMC-extracted RNA yielded the TCR library. Relying on iRepertoire HTBI primers and Arm-PCR of CDR3 regions, the team built TCR beta libraries. Using its own MiXCR run on the multiplex PCR reads, TCRdb lists one record per CDR3 protein. This sample carries about 500,000 distinct CDR3 sequences, 12% of them seen once, and the ten largest clones take 8.9%. This sample was shared with a second study, whose subject was T cells in Graves' hyperthyroidism and ophthalmopathy.

The specimen comprised peripheral blood mononuclear cells (PBMCs), sampled at new diagnosis, from a patient treated with antithyroid drugs. All receptors come from a woman under 40 with Graves disease.

This clonotype came up many times. For the CDR3, the DNA is TGTGCCAGCAGTTCCTTTACTAGCGGGGGCCGAGATACGCAGTATTTT. Translated: CASSSFTSGGRDTQYF. This sequence joins TRBV27 and TRBJ2-3; 11 positions agree with TRBD2. The CDR3 has 16 amino acids. V dropped 4 bases and J dropped 5; count of bases not matched to a gene: 8. Germline CDR1 MNHEY, CDR2 SMNVEV (reference sequence).

In its sample, this clonotype was seen many times. The rearrangement joins TRBV28 to TRBJ2-3, with 8 positions matching TRBD2. This CDR3 comprises 17 residues. The J segment lost 3 bases and the V segment lost 5 bases, leaving 13 bases of the junction unmatched. CDR1 and CDR2 (germline): MDHEN, SYDVKM. The CDR3, as DNA: TGTGCCAGCAGTGCAGCGGGAGTAAGTGGGATAACAGATACGCAGTATTTT. Amino acid sequence: CASSAAGVSGITDTQYF.

As regards this clonotype: This likely stems from a read error, as it lies one base from a far larger clone. The chain has TRBV12-3 or TRBV12-4 and TRBJ2-1; 14 bases are shared with TRBD2. The CDR3 has 15 amino acids. CDR3 DNA: TGTGCCAGCAGCTGGACTAGCGGGAGGCACAATGAGCAGCTCTTC. It specifies CASSWTSGRHNEQLF.

This clonotype was observed many times. The chain has TRBV3-1 and TRBJ1-6; 7 positions match TRBD1. The CDR3 is made up of 15 amino acids. Germline V CDR1 and CDR2: LGHDT, YNNKEL (reference sequence). V gave up 0 bases and J gave up 10 bases; unmatched junction bases: 6. CDR3 loop: CASSQDWTGASPLHF. CDR3 DNA sequence: TGTGCCAGCAGCCAAGATTGGACAGGAGCATCACCCCTCCACTTT.

This clonotype was seen at least ten times. The rearrangement uses TRBV12-3 or TRBV12-4 and TRBJ2-5; 9 bases fit TRBD2. Trimming at V came to 4 bases and at J to 7 bases, leaving 10 bases not matched to a gene. The CDR3 totals 15 residues. The CDR3 coding sequence is TGTGCCAGCAGTTCTGCTAGCGGGACCTTAGGGACCCAGTACTTC. This encodes CASSSASGTLGTQYF.

This clonotype has just a few counts. V usage is TRBV7-2 and J usage is TRBJ2-1; 7 bases match TRBD1. CDR3 length: 16 amino acids. V was clipped by 7 bases and J by 2 bases; unmatched bases: 11. Germline V CDR1 and CDR2: SGHTA, FQGNSA. Here the CDR3 reads CASNRGGLGPYNEQFF. The CDR3 nucleotides read TGTGCCAGCAACCGAGGGGGCCTGGGGCCCTACAATGAGCAGTTCTTC.

There are many counts of this clonotype. The genes are TRBV7-2 and TRBJ1-2; D remains ambiguous. Trimming took 7 bases from V and 4 from J, leaving 16 bases between them. This CDR3 has 14 amino acids. In germline, CDR1 is SGHTA, CDR2 FQGNSA. DNA for the CDR3: TGTGCCAGCACCGGTAGCCGGCACTTCTATGGCTACACCTTC. Translated, it gives CASTGSRHFYGYTF.

At least ten counts were recorded for this clonotype. The rearrangement links TRBV18 to TRBJ1-4; possibly TRBD1 for D (5 bases). The V and J ends lost 0 bases and 6 bases respectively, with 14 bases between them. The CDR3 has 16 residues. Germline CDR1 KGHSH, CDR2 LQKENI. This CDR3 is CASSPPLGQGHEKLFF. The CDR3 DNA is TGTGCCAGCTCACCACCGTTGGGGCAGGGCCATGAAAAACTGTTTTTT.

The chain combines TRBV4-1 with TRBJ2-7; 7 bases are a match to TRBD2. The V gene end was trimmed by 4 bases and the J gene end by 6 bases; junction bases not matched to a gene: 12. Germline lookup yields CDR1 MGHRA and CDR2 YSYEKL. The CDR3 totals 15 residues. The CDR3 spells CASSLPGTGGVEQYF. Here the CDR3 DNA reads TGCGCCAGCAGCCTTCCCGGGACTGGGGGGGTCGAGCAGTACTTC.

This clonotype was picked up many times. The chain is built from TRBV30 and TRBJ1-2; D gene unclear. The germline V gene encodes CDR1 GTSNPN and CDR2 SVGIG (reference sequence). The CDR3 has 12 residues. V lost 2 bases, J lost 0 bases, and 4 bases lay in between. In DNA, the CDR3 is TGTGCCTGGAGTATTACTAACTATGGCTACACCTTC. Translation: CAWSITNYGYTF.

There are many counts of this clonotype. The J gene is TRBJ2-5, the V gene TRBV24-1; D is unresolved. The CDR3 has 14 amino acids. V lost 1 base to trimming and J lost 4 bases, with 9 bases between them. The germline V gene has CDR1 KGHDR and CDR2 SFDVKD. The CDR3 region has the DNA TGTGCCACCAGTGATTTAGGCAGTCGAGAGACCCAGTACTTC. It specifies CATSDLGSRETQYF.